Listed here is a single TCR beta chain. These data originate in a study of blood T cell repertoires in COVID-19. Study-level background: There were acute and convalescent COVID-19 samples, and they came from the United States, Italy and Spain. T cells, B-cell-depleted T cells, or PBMCs supplied cDNA or gDNA.

The CDR3 contains 11 residues. The V gene's germline CDR1 is SEHNR and CDR2 FQNEAQ (reference sequence). V lost 10 bases and J lost 11, with 15 bases in between. Per the study methods: The assay estimated nucleated cells by amplifying reference gene primers. The table came from immunoSEQ multiplex PCR; TCRdb's copy has only in-frame clones and leaves some out. For V, J and clone size, that table is used; D and trimming come from the DNA. Of some 87,000 clones listed, around three quarters are singletons. Sequencing used peripheral blood. The V and J genes are TRBV7-9 and TRBJ1-5; no clear D gene. The sequence was obtained from a man aged 50 to 60 who had recovered from COVID-19. CDR3 region: CATGNIEAQHF. DNA of the CDR3: TGTGCCACCGGAAACATCGAGGCCCAGCATTTT. The complete variable domain, with remaining parts taken from reference TRBV7-9 and TRBJ1-5, reads DTGVSQNPRHKITKRGQNVTFRCDPISEHNRLYWYRQTLGQGPEFLTYFQNEAQLEKSRLLSDRFSAERPKGSFSTLEIQRTEQGDSAMYLCATGNIEAQHFGDGTRLSIL.